A selection of T cell receptor beta chains follows, all from one sample in a study of shared T cell receptors in the human thymus. The method was immunoSEQ multiplex PCR; TCRdb's version includes in-frame clones alone and lacks a portion of them. The sample lists about 660,000 clones, approximately 90% occurring once. These data were likewise used in another study, on human thymus T cells.

Sequenced material: thymocytes. The source of these receptors is a boy in the first two years of life with a congenital heart defect. Each CDR3 is given with its conserved first and last residue. Each record gives: J gene, V gene, clone size, D gene, CDR3 protein, CDR3 DNA. A D gene is named only where the DNA matches it firmly. Clone size is shown for a subset of rows, as once, few, many or a class of expanded clone.

>TRBJ2-7|TRBV4-1|NA|TRBD1
CASSQPPGQDYEQYF
TGCGCCAGCAGCCAACCCCCGGGACAGGACTACGAGCAGTACTTC
>TRBJ2-5|TRBV7-3|NA|NA
CASGGETQYF
TGTGCCAGTGGGGGGGAGACCCAGTACTTC
>TRBJ2-1|TRBV4-1|NA|TRBD1
CASSPGQGIGEQFF
TGCGCCAGCTCACCGGGACAGGGTATCGGTGAGCAGTTCTTC
>TRBJ2-1|TRBV9|NA|TRBD2
CASSVSSGTTYNEQFF
TGTGCCAGCAGCGTCAGTAGCGGGACGACCTACAATGAGCAGTTCTTC
>TRBJ2-7|TRBV4-3|NA|TRBD1
CASSQVTGQSYEQYF
TGCGCCAGCAGCCAAGTGACGGGACAGTCCTACGAGCAGTACTTC
>TRBJ2-1|TRBV6-5|NA|TRBD2
CASSYGEGTFHNEQFF
TGTGCCAGCAGTTACGGGGAGGGAACTTTTCACAATGAGCAGTTCTTC
>TRBJ2-1|TRBV5-4|NA|NA
CASSLEYGTYNEQFF
TGTGCCAGCAGCTTGGAGTACGGTACTTACAATGAGCAGTTCTTC
>TRBJ2-1|TRBV25-1|NA|NA
CASSYGAGPYNEQFF
TGTGCCAGCAGTTACGGGGCGGGACCTTACAATGAGCAGTTCTTC
>TRBJ2-4|TRBV5-4|NA|TRBD2
CASSWGLAGMSGSKNIQYF
TGTGCCAGCAGCTGGGGACTAGCGGGAATGAGTGGATCCAAAAACATTCAGTACTTC
>TRBJ2-7|TRBV27|NA|NA
CASSFRQALYEQYF
TGTGCCAGCAGTTTCAGGCAGGCGCTCTACGAGCAGTACTTC
>TRBJ1-5|TRBV6-6|few|NA
CASSYSQGSNQPQHF
TGTGCCAGCAGTTACTCGCAGGGCAGCAATCAGCCCCAGCATTTT
>TRBJ2-3|TRBV5-4|NA|TRBD2
CASSPPVGLAGAEADTQYF
TGTGCCAGCAGCCCACCAGTTGGGCTAGCGGGAGCCGAAGCAGATACGCAGTATTTT
>TRBJ1-3|TRBV28|NA|TRBD1
CASRGPGGEPGNTIYF
TGTGCCAGCAGGGGGCCAGGGGGTGAACCCGGAAACACCATATATTTT
>TRBJ2-1|TRBV25-1|few|TRBD2
CASSATSGSYNEQFF
TGTGCCAGCAGTGCAACTAGCGGGAGTTACAATGAGCAGTTCTTC
>TRBJ1-3|TRBV19|few|TRBD1
CASSRDRGDSGNTIYF
TGTGCCAGTAGTCGGGACAGGGGAGACTCTGGAAACACCATATATTTT
>TRBJ2-1|TRBV7-2|NA|TRBD2
CASRPGTSGPDEQFF
TGTGCCAGCAGGCCCGGGACTAGCGGCCCAGATGAGCAGTTCTTC
>TRBJ2-1|TRBV10-3|NA|TRBD1
CAIRPTQGALLDEQFF
TGTGCCATCAGGCCTACCCAGGGGGCGTTGTTGGATGAGCAGTTCTTC